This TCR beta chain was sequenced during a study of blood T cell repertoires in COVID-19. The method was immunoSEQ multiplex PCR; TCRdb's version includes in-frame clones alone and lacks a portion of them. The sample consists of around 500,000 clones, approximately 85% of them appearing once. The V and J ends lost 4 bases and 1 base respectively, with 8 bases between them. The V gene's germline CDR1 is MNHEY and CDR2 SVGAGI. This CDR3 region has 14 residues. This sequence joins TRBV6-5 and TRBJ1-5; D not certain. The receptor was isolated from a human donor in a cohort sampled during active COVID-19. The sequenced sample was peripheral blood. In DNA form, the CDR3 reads TGTGCCAGCAGTTTTTCTATGAGCAATCAGCCCCAGCATTTT. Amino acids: CASSFSMSNQPQHF.